These 20 T cell receptor beta chains share one sample of origin, sequenced in a study of shared clonotypes between healthy human individuals (dated by TCRdb to about 2020). Receptors were amplified or captured by the immunoSEQ multiplex PCR assay. Drawn from immuneACCESS, this table holds only the in-frame rearrangements with V and J called that TCRdb kept. Clones are partly lost; checked studies trace under half to an unresolved V gene and leave the rest unexplained. In this sample the table shows around 1.6 million clones, around 98% of which occur a single time. The ten largest clones add up to roughly 0.4% of the sample. The sequenced material came from naive CD4+ T cells sorted from blood. The intended sense of this specimen's cell subset or site label: CD45RA+ positively selected. The receptor set was obtained from a man in his thirties or forties in good health.

The chain combines TRBV28 with TRBJ2-2; 9 bases fit TRBD2. Losses at the gene ends were 2 bases for V and 5 bases for J; bases not matched to a gene: 3. Germline V gene sequence: CDR1 MDHEN, CDR2 SYDVKM. This CDR3 is built from 15 residues. CDR3 loop: CASSLGLAITGELFF. In DNA, the CDR3 is TGTGCCAGCAGTTTAGGACTAGCGATAACCGGGGAGCTGTTTTTT.

The CDR3 nucleotides are TGTGCCAGCAGACCCGGGACAGGGTGGCATGGCTACACCTTC. It specifies CASRPGTGWHGYTF. V and J are TRBV28 and TRBJ1-2; TRBD1 matches at 9 bases. This CDR3 has 14 residues. The V gene end was trimmed by 6 bases and the J gene end by 6 bases; junction bases not matched to a gene: 8. Germline values: CDR1 MDHEN, CDR2 SYDVKM.

CDR3 sequence (DNA): TGCAGCGTTGTCAGGGGCCAAGAGACCCAGTACTTC. It codes for CSVVRGQETQYF. This chain links TRBV29-1 with TRBJ2-5; the D gene is possibly TRBD1 (6 bases). Germline V gene sequence: CDR1 SQVTM, CDR2 ANQGSEA. Between the trimmed V and J ends, which lost 4 bases and 1 base, there was a span of 7 bases. The CDR3 has 12 residues.

The chain combines TRBV2 with TRBJ2-5; 12 bases agree with TRBD2. After removal of 6 bases from V and 2 bases from J, the junction contained 13 bases not matched to a gene. The CDR3 extends over 18 amino acids. From germline, CDR1 is SNHLY and CDR2 FYNNEI. The CDR3 here is CASSLIGGGLAGQETQYF. CDR3 in DNA: TGTGCCAGCAGCTTGATAGGGGGCGGACTAGCGGGGCAAGAGACCCAGTACTTC.

This chain connects TRBV12-5 to TRBJ2-7; D not resolved. This CDR3 is built from 13 residues. CDR1 is LGHNT, CDR2 FRNRAP, per germline. The CDR3 loop reads CARREQCWYEQYF. CDR3 DNA sequence: TGTGCCAGACGCGAACAGTGCTGGTACGAGCAGTACTTC. The variable domain in full, with the rest retrieved from reference TRBV12-5 and TRBJ2-7, is DARVTQTPRHKVTEMGQEVTMRCQPILGHNTVFWYRQTMMQGLELLAYFRNRAPLDDSGMPKDRFSAEMPDATLATLKIQPSEPRDSAVYFCARREQCWYEQYFGPGTRLTVT.

This clone appeared once. The chain joins TRBV5-4 to TRBJ1-2; perhaps TRBD1 as D (5 bases). Germline V gene sequence: CDR1 SGHNT, CDR2 YYREEE (reference sequence). V gave up 5 bases and J gave up 7 bases, with 21 bases separating them. This CDR3 comprises 15 residues. CDR3 in DNA: TGTGCCAGCAGATCCCCGGGACCGATTAGGGGTGGCTACACCTTC. Its protein product is CASRSPGPIRGGYTF.

V is TRBV27 and J is TRBJ1-1; D not resolved. Germline CDR1 is MNHEY and CDR2 is SMNVEV (reference sequence). CDR3 size: 15 residues. Trimming left V 8 bases short and J 3 bases short, with 19 bases between. CDR3 amino acids: CASLPARVAHTEAFF. The CDR3 DNA sequence: TGTGCCAGCCTCCCGGCTAGGGTCGCCCACACTGAAGCTTTCTTT.

This clone was seen once. The chain recombines TRBV30 with TRBJ2-1; possibly TRBD2 for D (6 bases). The length of the CDR3 is 15 residues. V gave up 5 bases and J gave up 1 base, with 15 bases separating them. Germline V gene sequence: CDR1 GTSNPN, CDR2 SVGIG (reference sequence). CDR3 sequence (DNA): TGTGCCTGGGCAGGAGGGGTGCTGTCCTACAATGAGCAGTTCTTC. The encoded protein is CAWAGGVLSYNEQFF.

The chain links TRBV30 to TRBJ2-7; 13 bases line up with TRBD2. This CDR3 contains 16 residues. Germline V gene lookup returns CDR1 GTSNPN and CDR2 SVGIG (reference sequence). The V and J ends lost 0 bases and 6 bases, in that order; junction bases with no gene match: 8. CDR3 loop: CAWSVGRTSGSSEQYF. The CDR3 DNA reads as TGTGCCTGGAGTGTAGGGCGGACTAGCGGGAGTAGCGAGCAGTACTTC.

The CDR3, as DNA: TGCAGCGTTGCAGAACAGGGAATCGGAGGCTACACCTTC. The encoded protein is CSVAEQGIGGYTF. The chain has TRBV29-1 and TRBJ1-2; D is perhaps TRBD1 (6 bases). Trimming removed 4 bases from V and 8 bases from J, with 17 bases in between. Germline V gives CDR1 SQVTM, CDR2 ANQGSEA. The CDR3 has 13 amino acids.

CDR3 sequence reads: CASSHSTGEKNIQYF. In nucleotides, the CDR3 is TGTGCCAGCAGCCACTCGACAGGGGAAAAAAACATTCAGTACTTC. V is TRBV7-9 and J is TRBJ2-4, with 8 bases fitting TRBD1. Trimming removed 5 bases from V and 4 bases from J; junction bases left unmatched: 7. The CDR3 totals 15 residues. Germline V gene lookup returns CDR1 SEHNR and CDR2 FQNEAQ (reference sequence).

The genes are TRBV5-4 and TRBJ2-7, with D uncertain. The CDR3 consists of 13 residues. Trimming cost V 1 base and J 6 bases, with 11 bases left between them. Per germline, CDR1 SGHNT and CDR2 YYREEE (reference sequence). As DNA, the CDR3 is TGTGCCAGCAGCTTGCCACAGACGTTCGAGCAGTACTTC. This codes for CASSLPQTFEQYF. Drawing the rest from reference TRBV5-4 and TRBJ2-7, the complete variable domain is ETGVTQSPTHLIKTRGQQVTLRCSSQSGHNTVSWYQQALGQGPQFIFQYYREEENGRGNFPPRFSGLQFPNYSSELNVNALELDDSALYLCASSLPQTFEQYFGPGTRLTVT.

This clone was seen just once. This chain links TRBV7-9 with TRBJ2-5, with 8 bases fitting TRBD1. In germline, CDR1 is SEHNR, CDR2 FQNEAQ (reference sequence). CDR3 size: 15 residues. V lost 0 bases, J lost 4 bases, and 4 bases stayed unmatched. The CDR3 loop reads CASSLAGQGRETQYF. The CDR3 nucleotides read TGTGCCAGCAGCTTAGCTGGACAGGGAAGAGAGACCCAGTACTTC.

The CDR3 DNA sequence: TGCGCCAGCAGCCTCGGGACGGTGAACTACGAGCAGTACTTC. It encodes CASSLGTVNYEQYF. This chain links TRBV5-1 with TRBJ2-7, with D perhaps given as TRBD1 or TRBD2 (5 bases each). CDR1 and CDR2 from the germline V gene are SGHRS and YFSETQ. The length of the CDR3 is 14 residues. V dropped 4 bases and J dropped 3 bases, with 14 bases sitting between them.

The chain uses TRBV27 and TRBJ2-3; D possibly corresponds to TRBD1 (5 bases). V lost 3 bases and J lost 2, with 12 bases in between. Germline CDR1 and CDR2: MNHEY and SMNVEV (reference sequence). The CDR3 spans 15 residues. CDR3 in amino acids: CASSLTESFTDTQYF. In DNA, the CDR3 is TGTGCCAGCAGTTTGACAGAATCCTTCACAGATACGCAGTATTTT.

This chain connects TRBV11-2 to TRBJ2-1; 9 bases match TRBD2. This CDR3 spans 15 amino acids. CDR1 is SGHAT and CDR2 is FQNNGV in the germline V gene. V was pared by 2 bases and J by 6 bases, with 5 bases of the junction left unmatched. DNA for the CDR3: TGTGCCAGCAGCTTATATGCGGGAGGGGGCAATGAGCAGTTCTTC. It encodes CASSLYAGGGNEQFF. Drawing the rest from reference TRBV11-2 and TRBJ2-1, the complete variable domain is EAGVAQSPRYKIIEKRQSVAFWCNPISGHATLYWYQQILGQGPKLLIQFQNNGVVDDSQLPKDRFSAERLKGVDSTLKIQPAKLEDSAVYLCASSLYAGGGNEQFFGPGTRLTVL.

The V call is TRBV14, the J call TRBJ2-7; D is uncertain. CDR3 size: 16 residues. V gave up 2 bases and J gave up 0 bases, with 14 bases separating them. Germline V CDR1 and CDR2: SGHDN, FVKESK. The CDR3 spells CASSQFAQTNSYEQYF. In DNA, the CDR3 is TGTGCCAGCAGCCAATTCGCACAAACCAACTCCTACGAGCAGTACTTC.

This rearrangement joins TRBV6-1 to TRBJ1-5; no clear D. Per germline, CDR1 MNHNS and CDR2 SASEGT. Trimming cost V 4 bases and J 5 bases, with 12 bases left between them. This CDR3 has 14 amino acids. DNA for the CDR3: TGTGCCAGCAGTGCAGACACAAATTATCAGCCCCAGCATTTT. As protein: CASSADTNYQPQHF.

The chain uses TRBV9 and TRBJ2-7, with 10 bases that match TRBD1. The junction had 6 bases not matched to a gene; V was cut back by 6 bases and J by 0 bases. This CDR3 region has 15 residues. The germline V gene has CDR1 SGDLS and CDR2 YYNGEE. The CDR3 loop is CASNRQGASSYEQYF. CDR3 nucleotide sequence: TGTGCCAGCAACCGACAGGGGGCGAGCTCCTACGAGCAGTACTTC.

The chain links TRBV7-9 to TRBJ1-2, with D possibly matching TRBD1 (5 bases). Germline CDR1 SEHNR, CDR2 FQNEAQ (reference sequence). CDR3 size: 14 residues. V gave up 5 bases and J gave up 8 bases, with 18 bases separating them. The CDR3 DNA reads TGTGCCAGCAGCCTTGCGGGGGGTGGGCACGGCTACACCTTC. Its protein is CASSLAGGGHGYTF.